What follows is one T cell receptor (beta chain) and its context. This clonotype was counted many times. Its antigen is not yet known. Base qualities are not recorded, but no much larger clone differs from it by a single base. For repertoire sequencing, the TCR beta CDR3 regions were amplified from RNA transcripts. The first round of RT-PCR was done with HTBI primers and the Qiagen OneStep RT-PCR kit, and was followed by a second round of multiplex PCR, then size selection and purification. Libraries were sequenced paired-end with 100 bp reads on an Illumina HiSeq2000. On the authors' methods: SOAPnuke was used to process the reads, throwing out any read that had adapters, had uncalled bases, had a mean Phred below 15, or lacked an exact constant-primer or identifier match. High-quality paired reads were merged with COPE v1.2.5. Each unique nucleotide sequence was defined as a clonotype, and clonotypes were aligned to IMGT TRB V, D and J references with MiTCR v1.1. Analysis was restricted to V-J combinations with a frequency above 0.0001, which covered just over 98% of repertoires. For each V-J combination, a TCR clonal expansion and chaos score was defined as the ratio of F50 clonal expansion to chaos observed in the TCRdist matrix. Welch's t-statistics and random forest were used to reduce the features to approximately 13 V-J combinations, which were then used as input to a naive Bayes classifier. The Morisita-Horn index was used to measure how similar the thyroid and blood repertoires were. TCRdb trimmed the raw reads at Q25, called clones with MiXCR and kept productive beta chains. Each entry is one CDR3 protein sequence, shown with its most common DNA and genes. TCRdb, not the original authors, processed these V and J calls. The sample yields just over 400,000 distinct CDR3 sequences; approximately 21% were counted once. The ten most abundant clones make up around 3.2% of the sample.

The CDR3 covers 15 residues, taking in both the cysteine and the phenylalanine. CDR3 DNA only is kept here, 45 bases in frame from base 1. CDR1 is given as SGHAT and CDR2 as FQNNGV, both from the germline V gene. From V the trimming removes 7 bases and from J it removes 1 base, while the gene matches leave 10 bases of the junction unaccounted for. The data were obtained in a study of Graves' ophthalmopathy and Graves' hyperthyroidism (dated by TCRdb to the late 2010s). As for the study more broadly: Peripheral blood was collected before any treatment was given, at the time of initial diagnosis. The study used signatures of the TCR beta repertoire to tell Graves' ophthalmopathy apart from Graves' hyperthyroidism and to predict which patients would progress to ophthalmopathy. In total, 135 blood samples were TCR-sequenced: some 43 ophthalmopathy, approximately 80 hyperthyroidism and some 17 hyperthyroidism-to-ophthalmopathy patients. A discovery set of 95 to 100 patients (about 45 ophthalmopathy, some 58 stable hyperthyroidism) was enrolled to explore V-J signatures distinguishing ophthalmopathy from hyperthyroidism. For independent validation, a separate cohort was made up of 18 hyperthyroidism patients plus 17 patients who later progressed from hyperthyroidism to ophthalmopathy. In about 6 hyperthyroidism patients, T-cell repertoires of thyroid tissue and blood were compared. Following sampling, methimazole starting at 30 mg daily was administered to hyperthyroidism patients, and high-dose intravenous methylprednisolone was administered to ophthalmopathy patients. The 100 discovery patients were randomly split 7:3 into training and test sets.

Hyperthyroidism was considered stable if no progression to ophthalmopathy occurred within 18 months of follow-up. The hyperthyroidism patients were 18 to 65 years old and newly diagnosed, with a disease duration of less than 2 months. Patients with other autoimmune diseases, uncontrolled infections, pregnancy or lactation were excluded. Diagnosis was based on clinical symptoms, serum thyroxine, TRAb, thyroid ultrasound and orbital computed tomography. PBMCs were isolated from roughly 10 ml of fresh peripheral blood by Ficoll-Paque density gradient centrifugation. Trizol reagent was used to extract the total RNA, and its quality was then checked on an Agilent 2100 Bioanalyzer. The research as a whole found: Most expanded thyroid clonotypes with a frequency above 0.001 also appeared in blood, which suggests that blood repertoires may reflect the immune response in the thyroid. Ophthalmopathy was separated from stable hyperthyroidism by the 13-signature model with more than 85% sensitivity and approximately 84% specificity in cross-validation and with 80%/75% in the test set. No statistical method was used to predetermine the sample size, and group allocation was not hidden from the investigators. In validation, the model predicted ophthalmopathy progression with less than 71% sensitivity and roughly 78% specificity; approximately 12 predicted patients were CT-confirmed with GO in a median of approximately six months.

Input material: peripheral blood. The chain joins TRBV11-2 to TRBJ2-7; TRBD2 fits 7 bases in the junction. The receptor comes from a woman in her late teens or twenties with stable Graves' hyperthyroidism. Donor details come from another sample of the same person, matched by shared clones. The CDR3 amino acid sequence is: CASIQGAGVSYEQYF. The nucleotides read TGTGCCAGCATCCAAGGGGCGGGAGTATCCTACGAGCAGTACTTC.